This entry features one TCR beta chain sequence. Caucasian individuals from Russia who were healthy and aged 6 to 90 acted as donors. Total RNA, at least 6 micrograms per sample, came from PBMCs. The use of a sample-barcoded 5' primer and a J-beta primer mix characterized a second PCR of roughly 6 to 11 cycles. Carrying 12 random nucleotides, a template-switch adaptor labeled each individual cDNA molecule. In TCRdb, the 5' RACE reads were re-called with MiXCR into one record per CDR3 protein. The repertoire consists of 600,000 to 850,000 distinct CDR3 sequences, with roughly two fifths occurring once and the leading ten covering 20% to 25%. The data belong to a study of blood T cells in healthy people across ages. V lost 5 bases to trimming and J lost 7 bases; unmatched junction nucleotides: 11. This CDR3 has 16 amino acids.

What was sequenced was blood. J is TRBJ2-7 and V is TRBV12-3 or TRBV12-4; TRBD2 matches 13 bases. This receptor was identified in a woman aged 60-75 years in good health. This CDR3 is CASSPLPGTSGVEQYF. The CDR3 DNA reads TGTGCCAGCAGTCCTCTTCCGGGGACTAGCGGGGTGGAGCAGTACTTC.